This entry features one TCR beta chain sequence. This sample stems from a study of blood T cell repertoires in COVID-19. Study-level background: The samples span acute and convalescent COVID-19 from the United States, Italy and Spain.

Germline values: CDR1 MDHEN, CDR2 SYDVKM. The CDR3 extends over 15 amino acids. V lost 6 bases and J lost 5; bases outside the gene matches: 6. Generated by immunoSEQ multiplex PCR, the TCRdb table keeps only in-frame clones and is missing some. The top ten hold around 13% of the sample, which has about 81,000 clones, roughly 84% seen once. The chain recombines TRBV28 with TRBJ2-3; 12 bases are shared with TRBD2. Sequenced material: peripheral blood. The TCR comes from an older woman with acute or convalescent COVID-19. The CDR3 coding sequence is TGTGCCAGCAGACCGACTAGCGGGGGCCTAGATACGCAGTATTTT. It specifies CASRPTSGGLDTQYF.